The text below deals with one T cell receptor beta chain. Germline V gives CDR1 SGHTA, CDR2 FQGNSA. The CDR3 has 17 residues. V dropped 2 bases and J dropped 3; count of bases not matched to a gene: 10. Some clones are missing from TCRdb's copy, which holds only in-frame ones; the method was immunoSEQ multiplex PCR. The table shows approximately 110,000 clones, with around 85% occurring only once. This specimen belongs to a study of PD-L1 blockade in urothelial cancer. This receptor was taken from a man aged 45-60 years with urothelial cancer. The chain is built from TRBV7-2 and TRBJ2-1; 7 nucleotides match TRBD1. The specimen was PBMCs, collected around atezolizumab (anti-PD-L1) treatment. CDR3 region: CASSLRPGTAVYNEQFF. DNA of the CDR3: TGTGCCAGCAGCTTAAGGCCCGGGACAGCCGTCTACAATGAGCAGTTCTTC.